A single sample gave rise to the 27 T cell receptor beta chains below, sequenced in a study of long-term antiretroviral therapy in people with HIV. Samples were assayed with immunoSEQ v3.0 at survey level. This table comes from immunoSEQ multiplex PCR, and its TCRdb copy is limited to in-frame clones, with some not included. The sample has roughly 28,000 clones, approximately 89% seen once; the top ten hold about 4.4%. The specimen comprised unsorted PBMCs, sampled 3.1 years after starting antiretroviral therapy. Receptors were obtained from a man younger than 35 with HIV.

The V and J genes are TRBV12-5 and TRBJ2-7, with D perhaps given as TRBD1 or TRBD2 (5 bases each). This CDR3 comprises 15 residues. Germline CDR1 and CDR2: LGHNT and FRNRAP. V gave up 5 bases and J gave up 6 bases, with 20 bases separating them. The CDR3 is CASGNGGGFLPEQYF. CDR3 bases: TGTGCTAGTGGTAACGGTGGGGGTTTCCTTCCCGAGCAGTACTTC.

V gene TRBV13 combines with J gene TRBJ2-2; either TRBD1 or TRBD2 may supply D (7 bases each). CDR3 length equals 13 residues. Germline lookup yields CDR1 PRHDT and CDR2 FYEKMQ (reference sequence). The ends were cut back, 8 bases at V and 5 bases at J, with 12 bases in the middle. The CDR3 bases are TGTGCCAGCTCAGGGGGAGGGACCGGGGAGCTGTTTTTT. This encodes CASSGGGTGELFF.

The V gene is TRBV19, the J gene TRBJ2-5; 15 bases agree with TRBD2. This CDR3 has 16 residues. Germline V gene lookup returns CDR1 LNHDA and CDR2 SQIVND (reference sequence). V was clipped by 6 bases and J by 7 bases; unmatched bases: 9. The CDR3 loop is CASSPRTSGRDGTQYF. The DNA for the CDR3 is TGTGCCAGTAGCCCTCGGACTAGCGGGAGGGATGGGACCCAGTACTTC.

The rearrangement links TRBV19 to TRBJ2-3; D may be TRBD1 or TRBD2 (6 bases each). Germline CDR1 reads LNHDA; CDR2 reads SQIVND (reference sequence). CDR3 length: 14 amino acids. V lost 9 bases and J 2 bases, leaving 15 bases between the germline ends. The CDR3 coding sequence is TGTGCCAGCGCGTGGGGGGCCCCCACAGATACGCAGTATTTT. Translation gives CASAWGAPTDTQYF. Full variable domain (rest looked up from reference TRBV19 and TRBJ2-3): DGGITQSPKYLFRKEGQNVTLSCEQNLNHDAMYWYRQDPGQGLRLIYYSQIVNDFQKGDIAEGYSVSREKKESFPLTVTSAQKNPTAFYLCASAWGAPTDTQYFGPGTRLTVL.

The chain uses TRBV29-1 and TRBJ1-1, with 7 nucleotides matching TRBD1. Germline assignment: CDR1 SQVTM and CDR2 ANQGSEA. CDR3 length: 14 amino acids. V shed 5 bases, J shed 1 base, and the junction held 7 bases outside the gene matches. This CDR3 reads CSVSPRDRNTEAFF. In DNA, the CDR3 is TGCAGCGTTTCACCTCGGGACAGGAACACTGAAGCTTTCTTT.

The chain recombines TRBV4-2 with TRBJ2-2, with D possibly TRBD2 on 6 matching bases. CDR3 length: 17 amino acids. Per the germline V gene, CDR1 is LGHNA and CDR2 is YNFKEQ. The V and J ends lost 0 bases and 6 bases respectively, with 17 bases between them. CDR3: CASSQEIRDLSSGELFF. The CDR3 DNA is TGTGCCAGCAGCCAAGAGATCCGGGACTTATCCTCCGGGGAGCTGTTTTTT.

This chain connects TRBV5-6 to TRBJ2-7; 7 positions agree with TRBD1. J gave up 3 bases and V 4 bases, and 10 bases lay outside the gene matches. There are 15 residues in the CDR3. Germline V gene data show CDR1 as SGHDT and CDR2 as YYEEEE. CDR3 nucleotide sequence: TGTGCCAGCAGCCGGGACAGAAGTTTCAGCTACGAGCAGTACTTC. Protein sequence: CASSRDRSFSYEQYF.

The V and J genes are TRBV6-5 and TRBJ1-6, with D tentatively TRBD1 (5 bases). V was cut by 8 bases and J by 6 bases, with 14 bases left in between. CDR3 length equals 14 residues. Germline CDR1 is MNHEY and CDR2 is SVGAGI. This CDR3 reads CASQLDSLNSPLHF. The CDR3 DNA follows: TGTGCCAGCCAACTTGACAGCCTTAATTCACCCCTCCACTTT.

The chain carries TRBV29-1 and TRBJ1-2; D unresolved. Trimming took off 3 bases at V and 4 bases at J, with 12 bases between the two ends. This CDR3 is built from 13 residues. The germline V gene encodes CDR1 SQVTM and CDR2 ANQGSEA. CDR3 in DNA: TGCAGCGTTGATCACCCATCCGCCTATGGCTACACCTTC. As protein: CSVDHPSAYGYTF.

J is TRBJ2-3 and V is TRBV2; D is perhaps TRBD1 (5 bases). V was cut by 0 bases and J by 2 bases, with 6 bases left in between. This CDR3 spans 14 amino acids. Germline V CDR1 and CDR2: SNHLY, FYNNEI. CDR3 loop: CASSEAGPTDTQYF. The CDR3 DNA reads TGTGCCAGCAGTGAAGCGGGGCCCACAGATACGCAGTATTTT.

This clone has only one observation. This chain uses TRBV14 with TRBJ2-3, with a possible D match to TRBD1 (5 bases). The CDR3 consists of 12 residues. Trimming pared 1 base from V and 7 bases from J, leaving 6 bases between. CDR1 is SGHDN, CDR2 FVKESK, per germline. The CDR3 nucleotides read TGTGCCAGCAGCCAAGGGACATATACGCAGTATTTT. Protein product: CASSQGTYTQYF.

The chain recombines TRBV11-2 with TRBJ2-1, with TRBD2 matching 10 bases. V lost 0 bases to trimming and J lost 9 bases; unmatched junction nucleotides: 2. The CDR3 is made up of 14 amino acids. Germline CDR1 reads SGHAT; CDR2 reads FQNNGV. As DNA, the CDR3 is TGTGCCAGCAGCTTAGAAAGCGGGAGGGGTGAGCAGTTCTTC. Protein: CASSLESGRGEQFF.

CDR3 bases: TGTGCCAGCGAGGACGGATCCTATGGCTACACCTTC. It specifies CASEDGSYGYTF. V is TRBV6-1 and J is TRBJ1-2, with D hard to call. Trimming took off 8 bases at V and 4 bases at J, with 11 bases between the two ends. Germline CDR1 MNHNS, CDR2 SASEGT. There are 12 residues in the CDR3.

J is TRBJ2-1 and V is TRBV18; 8 nucleotides align to TRBD1. V lost 3 bases and J lost 7; bases outside the gene matches: 11. The germline CDR1 and CDR2 sequences are KGHSH and LQKENI. The CDR3 covers 16 residues. For the CDR3, the DNA is TGTGCCAGCTCACCGGGACAGGTTCGTTGGTGGAATGAGCAGTTCTTC. Translating it yields CASSPGQVRWWNEQFF. Full variable domain (outside the CDR3, taken from reference TRBV18 and TRBJ2-1): NAGVMQNPRHLVRRRGQEARLRCSPMKGHSHVYWYRQLPEEGLKFMVYLQKENIIDESGMPKERFSAEFPKEGPSILRIQQVVRGDSAAYFCASSPGQVRWWNEQFFGPGTRLTVL.

This chain connects TRBV30 to TRBJ2-1, with TRBD2 matching 7 bases. V lost 0 bases to trimming and J lost 10 bases; unmatched junction nucleotides: 3. Germline assignment: CDR1 GTSNPN and CDR2 SVGIG (reference sequence). The CDR3 contains 12 residues. CDR3 in amino acids: CAWSVLAGEQFF. The CDR3 bases are TGTGCCTGGAGTGTATTAGCGGGCGAGCAGTTCTTC.

The rearrangement uses TRBV27 and TRBJ1-1; the D is unclear. The V gene lost 2 bases and the J gene lost 5 bases, with 12 bases spanning the gap. Germline V gives CDR1 MNHEY, CDR2 SMNVEV (reference sequence). This CDR3 comprises 14 residues. The DNA for the CDR3 is TGTGCCAGCAGTTTAAACCCGGGGTGGACTGAAGCTTTCTTT. Protein: CASSLNPGWTEAFF.

Only one count was recorded for this clone. The V gene is TRBV2, the J gene TRBJ1-6; D call uncertain. The CDR3 is 13 amino acids. Per the germline V gene, CDR1 is SNHLY and CDR2 is FYNNEI. V shed 6 bases and J shed 7 bases, with 10 bases lying between them. The CDR3 here is CASSPQTNSPLHF. For the CDR3, the DNA is TGTGCCAGCAGCCCCCAGACGAATTCACCCCTCCACTTT.

The V gene is TRBV4-1, the J gene TRBJ1-6; 10 bases agree with TRBD1. This CDR3 comprises 16 residues. Losses at the gene ends were 1 base for V and 5 bases for J; bases not matched to a gene: 2. Germline-derived CDR1 and CDR2 are MGHRA and YSYEKL. The CDR3 protein is CASSQVGTGDNSPLHF. CDR3 sequence (DNA): TGCGCCAGCAGCCAAGTTGGGACAGGGGATAATTCACCCCTCCACTTT.

The chain is built from TRBV28 and TRBJ2-5; 7 positions match TRBD1. Unmatched junction bases numbered 9, after V lost 6 bases and J lost 5 bases. Germline-derived CDR1 and CDR2 are MDHEN and SYDVKM. The CDR3 totals 14 residues. DNA for the CDR3: TGTGCCAGCAGCCTGACAGGGATTAGGGAGACCCAGTACTTC. Residues: CASSLTGIRETQYF.

The sample holds one count of this clone. The rearrangement uses TRBV18 and TRBJ2-2; weak D call: TRBD1 (5 bases). The V end lost 3 bases, the J end lost 0 bases, and 14 bases lay between the germline ends. Germline loops: CDR1 KGHSH, CDR2 LQKENI. The CDR3 has 17 amino acids. The CDR3 bases are TGTGCCAGCTCACCGGGGCAGATCCTAGCGAACACCGGGGAGCTGTTTTTT. This translates into CASSPGQILANTGELFF.

The CDR3 DNA is TGTGCCAGCAGCGTCGGGGGCCCTGAAAAACTGTTTTTT. It encodes CASSVGGPEKLFF. The chain carries TRBV9 and TRBJ1-4, with D tentatively TRBD1 (6 bases). This CDR3 contains 13 residues. The germline V and J ends were trimmed by 2 bases and 7 bases, with 9 bases remaining between them. The germline gives CDR1 SGDLS, CDR2 YYNGEE.

V is TRBV6-6 and J is TRBJ1-1; D might be TRBD1 (6 bases). This CDR3 spans 13 amino acids. The germline V gene encodes CDR1 MNHNY and CDR2 SVGAGI (reference sequence). The ends were cut back, 5 bases at V and 7 bases at J, with 14 bases in the middle. The DNA for the CDR3 is TGTGCCAGCAGTACGACTGGGGGCCATGAAGCTTTCTTT. Amino acid sequence: CASSTTGGHEAFF.

The chain couples TRBV18 to TRBJ1-4; D is undetermined. CDR1 is KGHSH and CDR2 is LQKENI in the germline V gene. The CDR3 consists of 12 residues. Trimming shortened V by 1 base and J by 10 bases, and 7 bases separated the two germline ends. The CDR3 DNA reads as TGTGCCAGCTCACCACAGCGGGGAAAACTGTTTTTT. This encodes CASSPQRGKLFF. Together with reference TRBV18 and TRBJ1-4, the CDR3 gives the full variable domain: NAGVMQNPRHLVRRRGQEARLRCSPMKGHSHVYWYRQLPEEGLKFMVYLQKENIIDESGMPKERFSAEFPKEGPSILRIQQVVRGDSAAYFCASSPQRGKLFFGSGTQLSVL.

This rearrangement joins TRBV6-1 to TRBJ1-1; D is uncertain. The CDR3 is 15 amino acids. The V gene lost 1 base and the J gene lost 2 bases, with 11 bases spanning the gap. Germline values: CDR1 MNHNS, CDR2 SASEGT. The CDR3 coding sequence is TGTGCCAGCAGTGAAGAGTTCTCGTTAAACACTGAAGCTTTCTTT. Translated, it gives CASSEEFSLNTEAFF.

V usage is TRBV5-1 and J usage is TRBJ1-2; D not certain. CDR1 is SGHRS, CDR2 YFSETQ, per germline. This CDR3 has 14 amino acids. V lost 4 bases to trimming and J lost 6 bases, with 16 bases between them. The DNA for the CDR3 is TGCGCCAGCAGCCTTGGTGTTTCAGCCGATGGCTACACCTTC. This sequence encodes CASSLGVSADGYTF.

The rearrangement links TRBV2 to TRBJ1-1; D gene ambiguous. Trimming stripped 3 bases from V and 0 bases from J, with 11 bases between. Per the germline V gene, CDR1 is SNHLY and CDR2 is FYNNEI. The CDR3 contains 15 residues. CDR3 amino acids: CASSERRLMNTEAFF. Here the CDR3 DNA reads TGTGCCAGCAGTGAGAGGAGACTAATGAACACTGAAGCTTTCTTT.

The J gene is TRBJ2-7, the V gene TRBV29-1; TRBD1 matches 7 bases. Germline values: CDR1 SQVTM, CDR2 ANQGSEA. With V trimmed by 6 bases and J by 3 bases, 8 bases remained unmatched. The CDR3 totals 13 residues. DNA of the CDR3: TGCAGCGTAGCTATAGGGGACAGCTACGAGCAGTACTTC. Protein product: CSVAIGDSYEQYF.